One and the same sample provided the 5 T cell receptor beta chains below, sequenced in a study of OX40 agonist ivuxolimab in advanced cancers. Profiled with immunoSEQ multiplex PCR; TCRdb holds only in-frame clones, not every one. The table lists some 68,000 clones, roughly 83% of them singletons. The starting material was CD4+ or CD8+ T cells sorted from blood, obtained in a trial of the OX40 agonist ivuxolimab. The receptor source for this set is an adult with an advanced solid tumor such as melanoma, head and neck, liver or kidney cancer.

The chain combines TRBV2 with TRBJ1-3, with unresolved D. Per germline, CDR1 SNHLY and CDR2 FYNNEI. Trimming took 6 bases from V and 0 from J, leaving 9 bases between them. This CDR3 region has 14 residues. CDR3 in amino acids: CASRVQNSGNTIYF. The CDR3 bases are TGTGCCAGCAGGGTGCAGAACTCTGGAAACACCATATATTTT.

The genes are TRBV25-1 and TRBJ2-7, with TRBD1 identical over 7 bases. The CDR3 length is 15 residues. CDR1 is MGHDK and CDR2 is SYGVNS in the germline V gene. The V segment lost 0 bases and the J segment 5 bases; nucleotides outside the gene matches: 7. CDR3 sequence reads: CASSEYRGQGDEQYF. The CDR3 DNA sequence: TGTGCCAGCAGTGAATATAGGGGGCAGGGCGACGAGCAGTACTTC.

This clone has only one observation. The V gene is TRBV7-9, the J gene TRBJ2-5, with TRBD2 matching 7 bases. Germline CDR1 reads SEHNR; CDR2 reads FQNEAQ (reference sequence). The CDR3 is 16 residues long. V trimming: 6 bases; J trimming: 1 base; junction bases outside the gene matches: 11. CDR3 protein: CASSLYGASGQETQYF. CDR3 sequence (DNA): TGTGCCAGCAGTTTATATGGGGCTAGCGGCCAAGAGACCCAGTACTTC. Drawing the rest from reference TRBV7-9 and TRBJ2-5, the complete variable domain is DTGVSQNPRHKITKRGQNVTFRCDPISEHNRLYWYRQTLGQGPEFLTYFQNEAQLEKSRLLSDRFSAERPKGSFSTLEIQRTEQGDSAMYLCASSLYGASGQETQYFGPGTRLLVL.

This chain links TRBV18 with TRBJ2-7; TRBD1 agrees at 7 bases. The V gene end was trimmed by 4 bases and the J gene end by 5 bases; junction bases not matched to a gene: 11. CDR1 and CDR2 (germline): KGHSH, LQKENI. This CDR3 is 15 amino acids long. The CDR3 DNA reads TGTGCCAGCTCACTTATCCCGAAACAGGGGAACGAGCAGTACTTC. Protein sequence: CASSLIPKQGNEQYF.

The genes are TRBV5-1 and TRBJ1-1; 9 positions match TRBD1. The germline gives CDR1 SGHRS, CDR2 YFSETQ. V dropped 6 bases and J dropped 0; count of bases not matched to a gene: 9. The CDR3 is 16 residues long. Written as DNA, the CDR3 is TGCGCCAGCACCATCGGGACAGGGACAATGAACACTGAAGCTTTCTTT. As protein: CASTIGTGTMNTEAFF.